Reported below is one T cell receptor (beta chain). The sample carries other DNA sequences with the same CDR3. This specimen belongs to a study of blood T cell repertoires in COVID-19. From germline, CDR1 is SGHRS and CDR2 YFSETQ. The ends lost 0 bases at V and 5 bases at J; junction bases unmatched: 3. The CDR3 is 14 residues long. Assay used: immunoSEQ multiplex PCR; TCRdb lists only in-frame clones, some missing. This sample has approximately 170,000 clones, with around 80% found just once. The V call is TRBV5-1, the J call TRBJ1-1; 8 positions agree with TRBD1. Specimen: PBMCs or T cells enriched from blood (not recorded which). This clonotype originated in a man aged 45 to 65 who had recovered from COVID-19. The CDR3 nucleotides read TGCGCCAGCAGCTTGGAACAGGGGGTGACTGAAGCTTTCTTT. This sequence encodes CASSLEQGVTEAFF.